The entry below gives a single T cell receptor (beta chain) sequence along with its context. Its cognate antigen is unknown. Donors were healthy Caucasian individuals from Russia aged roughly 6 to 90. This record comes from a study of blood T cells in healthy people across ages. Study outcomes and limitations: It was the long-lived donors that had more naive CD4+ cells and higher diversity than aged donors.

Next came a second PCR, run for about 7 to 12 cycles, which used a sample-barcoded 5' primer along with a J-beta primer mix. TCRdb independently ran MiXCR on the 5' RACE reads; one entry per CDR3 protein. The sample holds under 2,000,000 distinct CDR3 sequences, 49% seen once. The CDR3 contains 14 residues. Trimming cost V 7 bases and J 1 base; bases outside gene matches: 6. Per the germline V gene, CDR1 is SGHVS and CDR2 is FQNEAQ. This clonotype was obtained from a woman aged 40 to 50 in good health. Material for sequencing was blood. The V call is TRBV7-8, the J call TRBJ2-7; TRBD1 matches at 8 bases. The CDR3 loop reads CASTNRGASYEQYF. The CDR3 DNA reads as TGTGCCAGCACGAACAGGGGGGCTTCCTACGAGCAGTACTTC.